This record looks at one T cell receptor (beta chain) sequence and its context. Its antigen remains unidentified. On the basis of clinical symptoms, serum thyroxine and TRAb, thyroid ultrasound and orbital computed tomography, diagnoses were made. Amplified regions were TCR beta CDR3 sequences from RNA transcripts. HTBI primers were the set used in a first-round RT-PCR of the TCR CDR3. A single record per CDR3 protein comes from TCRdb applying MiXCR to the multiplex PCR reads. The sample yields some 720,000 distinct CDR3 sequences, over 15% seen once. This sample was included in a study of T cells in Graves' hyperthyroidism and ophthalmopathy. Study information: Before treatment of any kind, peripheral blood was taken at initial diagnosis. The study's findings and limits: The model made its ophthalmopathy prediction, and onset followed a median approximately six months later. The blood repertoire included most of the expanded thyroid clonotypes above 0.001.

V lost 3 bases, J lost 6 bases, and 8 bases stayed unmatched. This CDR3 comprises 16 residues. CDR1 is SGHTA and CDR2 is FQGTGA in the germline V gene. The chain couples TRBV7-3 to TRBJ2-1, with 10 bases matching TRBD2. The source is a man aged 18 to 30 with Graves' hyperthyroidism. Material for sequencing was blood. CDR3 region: CASSLPGTSEINEQFF. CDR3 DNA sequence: TGTGCCAGCAGCTTGCCCGGGACTAGCGAGATCAATGAGCAGTTCTTC.